The clone carrying this T cell receptor beta chain was found a few times. Its cognate antigen is unknown. TCRdb passed the RT-PCR reads through MiXCR, listing each CDR3 protein once. This table holds 550,000 to 600,000 distinct CDR3 sequences, about 10% found once. This entry belongs to a study of response to subunit inactivated influenza vaccine. Points from the study as a whole: The authors offered the suggestion that each seasonal influenza vaccination recruits few new T cells.

The CDR3 has 14 residues. V trimming: 4 bases; J trimming: 5 bases; junction bases outside the gene matches: 6. CDR1 is SQVTM, CDR2 ANQGSEA, per germline. This TCR was sampled from a man between 50 and 59 years old who received an inactivated influenza vaccine. The starting material was PBMCs from blood, obtained on the day of vaccination. This chain uses TRBV29-1 with TRBJ2-7; 12 positions agree with TRBD1. For the CDR3, the DNA is TGCAGCGTTGTCCCGGGACAGGGGGCCAACGAGCAGTACTTC. Amino acid sequence: CSVVPGQGANEQYF.